The T cell receptor beta chain described here comes from a study of T cells expressing NK-cell markers. Study at large: Sorted CD3+CD56-NKG2C+, CD3+CD56+NKG2C- and CD3+CD56+NKG2C+ T cells were the source of the TCR beta repertoires. Study-wide results and limits: No clear determination of HCMV specificity was made for expanded NKG2C+ T cell clones. Dominant NKG2C+ clonotypes made up about 1.0-7.5% of CD8+ T cells in about six donors.

Remarks on this clonotype: Its antigen is undetermined.

TCRdb reprocessed the 5' RACE reads and stores each CDR3 protein as one record, lacking DNA. Seen in this sample are around 260,000 distinct CDR3 sequences; the ten most common clones hold roughly 4.2%. Per the germline V gene, CDR1 is DFQATT and CDR2 is SNEGSKA (reference sequence). The CDR3 runs to 12 residues. The sequence came from a woman aged 18 to 75 in good health. V and J are TRBV20-1 and TRBJ1-2. The sequenced material came from blood T cells: a sorted CD56 or NKG2C T cell subset, CD4+ or CD8+ T cells, or bulk PBMC T cells (not recorded which). The CDR3 region is CSARVLKSGYTF.